Sequencing of this T cell receptor (beta chain) was carried out in a study of blood T cell repertoires in COVID-19 (dated by TCRdb to 2018 to 2021). Regarding the complete study: The collaborator samples originated in the United States, Italy and Spain and spanned the acute and convalescent phases of COVID-19. The material from the prospective study consisted of cDNA or gDNA derived from T cells, B-cell-depleted T cells, or PBMCs. Deeply sampled blood TCRbeta repertoires from subjects exposed to, actively infected with, or recovered from COVID-19 were included in the dataset. The repertoires were made available in a free public database intended to serve as a resource for research on the immune response to SARS-CoV-2. The samples were drawn from the first 160 participants of the ongoing ImmuneRACE study and from some 1,300 subjects provided by 6 global collaborators. A de-identified subject ID, COVID-19 status, age in years and sex were almost always included in the sample metadata. Where available, HLA class I and class II types were taken from metadata supplied by the sample provider and were not determined by assay-based typing. Study-level results and caveats: How much clinical and demographic metadata was included differed by source and by participant, and the metadata was provided uncurated.

TCRbeta CDR3 regions were amplified from genomic DNA using the immunoSEQ Assay, a bias-controlled multiplex PCR. On the authors' methods: Within the assay, amplification of reference gene primers was used to estimate how many nucleated cells each sample contained. To quantify the absolute abundance of each unique TCRbeta CDR3 rearrangement, sequence reads were collapsed and filtered. For each sample, productive Simpson clonality was calculated as the square root of Simpson's diversity index over productive rearrangements. TCRdb mirrors the immuneACCESS table, restricted to in-frame sequences. Some clones are absent from its copies; in checked studies, under half trace to an unresolved V gene, and the reason for the others is unknown. The V and J calls and clone size come from that table; D and trimming were worked out from the DNA. The sample table lists 150,000 to 200,000 clones, 88% of them with a count of one. The ten largest clonotypes hold roughly 8.9% of the sample.

Regarding this clone: Its antigen is unknown. The record has no base qualities; no much larger clone is one base away.

From the germline V gene, CDR1 is SGHRS and CDR2 is YFSETQ. Trimming removed 5 bases from V and 5 bases from J, leaving 13 bases between the germline ends. The CDR3 runs 13 amino acids, cysteine and phenylalanine included. Here the CDR3 DNA is all that survives: 39 bases in frame from base 1. Enrolling through a virtual design, the prospective study's participants ranged in age from roughly 18 to 95 years and lived across roughly 23 United States geographic areas. Cohort assignment in the prospective study relied on participant-reported clinical history from a screening survey and a study questionnaire. ImmuneRACE Cohort 3 recovered participants were defined by two consecutive negative NP/OP PCR tests, healthcare professional clearance, or symptom resolution. Each participant in the prospective study had whole blood, serum and a nasopharyngeal or oropharyngeal swab collected by mobile phlebotomists. Additional blood draws and questionnaires over an approximately two-month period could optionally be provided by prospective study participants. Before DNA extraction, prospective study blood samples were shipped either frozen or at room temperature.

The source material was PBMCs or T cells enriched from blood (not recorded which). The source of this sequence is a woman between 18 and 29 years old who had recovered from COVID-19. The sequence is built from TRBV5-1 and TRBJ2-5, with the D gene uncertain. The CDR3 sequence is CASRSQLEETQYF. The bases read TGCGCCAGCAGATCCCAACTCGAGGAGACCCAGTACTTC.